Shown below are 27 T cell receptor beta chains from a single sample sequenced in a study of T-cell reconstitution after alpha-beta-depleted transplantation in children. Using unique molecular identifiers, the investigators prepared the TCRbeta library. TCRdb passed the PCR reads through MiXCR, listing each CDR3 protein once. The table has around 600,000 distinct CDR3 sequences, around 17% seen once. The source material was PBMCs from the stem cell graft donor, sampled from the stem cell graft. The source of these receptors is a human donor who donated a stem cell graft to a child with acute myeloid leukemia.

In this sample, this clonotype turned up a few times. The gene calls are TRBV6-5 and TRBJ2-5, with a possible D match to TRBD2 (5 bases). CDR1 is MNHEY, CDR2 SVGAGI, per germline. Trimming left V 2 bases short and J 3 bases short, with 7 bases between. The CDR3 sequence is 13 residues long. Written as DNA, the CDR3 is TGTGCCAGCAGTTACACTAGAGAAGAGACCCAGTACTTC. Protein: CASSYTREETQYF.

This clonotype was found a few times. This chain uses TRBV29-1 with TRBJ2-2, with D perhaps matching TRBD1 (5 bases). CDR3 length equals 14 residues. The germline V gene encodes CDR1 SQVTM and CDR2 ANQGSEA. V lost 5 bases and J 5 bases, leaving 15 bases between the germline ends. CDR3 DNA: TGCAGCGTTTCTACAGGTCTAGGGACCGGGGAGCTGTTTTTT. Translating it yields CSVSTGLGTGELFF.

There are many counts of this clonotype. V is TRBV20-1 and J is TRBJ2-7; D is uncertain. Germline CDR1 DFQATT, CDR2 SNEGSKA (reference sequence). Trimming cost V 5 bases and J 2 bases, with 10 bases left between them. This CDR3 has 12 residues. The CDR3 loop is CSALFSAYEQYF. Here the CDR3 DNA reads TGCAGTGCTTTGTTCTCCGCCTACGAGCAGTACTTC.

V is TRBV7-9 and J is TRBJ2-2; the D gene is possibly TRBD1 (5 bases). Trimming shortened V by 0 bases and J by 5 bases, and 7 bases separated the two germline ends. Germline CDR1 and CDR2: SEHNR and FQNEAQ (reference sequence). The CDR3 spans 14 residues. CDR3 protein: CASSLADSTGELFF. The DNA for the CDR3 is TGTGCCAGCAGCTTAGCTGACAGTACCGGGGAGCTGTTTTTT.

The chain links TRBV6-2 or TRBV6-3 to TRBJ2-3; 9 bases fit TRBD2. This CDR3 has 15 amino acids. Looked up from germline, CDR1 is MNHEY and CDR2 is SVGEGT. Germline trimming cut 0 bases from V and 6 bases from J; bases unmatched to any gene: 4. The CDR3 sequence: CASSYSGGGADTQYF. The CDR3 DNA is TGTGCCAGCAGTTACTCCGGCGGGGGGGCCGATACGCAGTATTTT.

This clonotype was seen more than once but under ten times. This chain joins TRBV4-1 and TRBJ2-4; 8 bases line up with TRBD1. The CDR3 loop spans 16 amino acids. Germline CDR1 and CDR2: MGHRA and YSYEKL. The V gene end was trimmed by 4 bases and the J gene end by 3 bases; junction bases not matched to a gene: 8. DNA for the CDR3: TGCGCCAGCAGCCCTGAGGACAGGGACGGCAAAAACATTCAGTACTTC. It codes for CASSPEDRDGKNIQYF.

J is TRBJ2-1 and V is TRBV7-2; D call uncertain. CDR3 length: 14 amino acids. CDR1 is SGHTA and CDR2 is FQGNSA in the germline V gene. V lost 3 bases and J lost 8, with 14 bases in between. CDR3 amino acids: CASSFWTERDEQFF. The CDR3 coding sequence is TGTGCCAGCAGCTTCTGGACGGAGAGAGATGAGCAGTTCTTC.

The genes are TRBV12-3 or TRBV12-4 and TRBJ2-7; TRBD2 aligns across 7 bases. V lost 2 bases, J lost 6 bases, and 1 base stayed unmatched. The CDR3 has 12 amino acids. The CDR3 protein is CASSLWGGEQYF. The CDR3 nucleotides read TGTGCCAGCAGTTTATGGGGGGGCGAGCAGTACTTC.

This clonotype was recorded many times. The V call is TRBV29-1, the J call TRBJ1-2; a possible D gene is TRBD1 (6 bases). V lost 4 bases and J 2 bases, leaving 14 bases between the germline ends. Germline values: CDR1 SQVTM, CDR2 ANQGSEA. The CDR3 runs to 14 residues. CDR3 in DNA: TGCAGCGTTGCCCCCCGGCAGGGGAACTATGGCTACACCTTC. Translated: CSVAPRQGNYGYTF.

This sequence joins TRBV20-1 and TRBJ2-2; possibly TRBD1 for D (6 bases). The CDR3 has 12 amino acids. V lost 6 bases to trimming and J lost 7 bases, with 12 bases between them. Germline-derived CDR1 and CDR2 are DFQATT and SNEGSKA (reference sequence). CDR3 protein: CSAQGPGGELFF. CDR3 sequence (DNA): TGCAGTGCCCAGGGGCCCGGCGGGGAGCTGTTTTTT.

The table lists this clonotype with a few counts. The chain has TRBV4-3 and TRBJ1-4; D is unresolved. The germline gives CDR1 LGHNA, CDR2 YSLEER. This CDR3 has 16 residues. V lost 0 bases and J 8 bases, leaving 16 bases between the germline ends. CDR3: CASSQDTSRVGEKLFF. The CDR3 nucleotides are TGCGCCAGCAGCCAAGATACCTCGAGAGTAGGGGAAAAACTGTTTTTT.

This clonotype appeared many times. The chain uses TRBV10-3 and TRBJ2-5, with D tentatively TRBD1 or TRBD2 (5 bases each). Germline values: CDR1 ENHRY, CDR2 SYGVKD. V was clipped by 2 bases and J by 1 base, with 20 bases between them. The CDR3 has 18 amino acids. The CDR3 nucleotides read TGTGCCATCAGTGAGGCACGGGGCAGCCGCCTACCCCAAGAGACCCAGTACTTC. Its translation is CAISEARGSRLPQETQYF.

The sample holds many counts of this clonotype. The chain carries TRBV12-3 or TRBV12-4 and TRBJ1-2; D not resolved. The CDR3 is 13 residues long. Trimming pared 1 base from V and 4 bases from J, leaving 7 bases between. The CDR3 coding sequence is TGTGCCAGCAGTTTAGAGGGTGCCTATGGCTACACCTTC. This gives the protein CASSLEGAYGYTF.

This clonotype occurred a few times. CDR3 region: CASSLDRAEHQPQHF. CDR3 sequence (DNA): TGTGCCAGCAGCCTTGACAGGGCCGAGCATCAGCCCCAGCATTTT. The J gene is TRBJ1-5, the V gene TRBV7-2, with 7 bases identical to TRBD1. Trimming took 5 bases from V and 5 from J; bases not matched to a gene: 9. The CDR3 totals 15 residues. Germline-derived CDR1 and CDR2 are SGHTA and FQGNSA.

This clonotype was counted many times. The chain links TRBV20-1 to TRBJ1-1; no firm D call. CDR1 and CDR2 from the germline V gene are DFQATT and SNEGSKA (reference sequence). V dropped 1 base and J dropped 3 bases, with 9 bases sitting between them. The CDR3 is 13 residues long. The CDR3 protein is CSARGELYTEAFF. The CDR3 bases are TGCAGTGCTAGAGGTGAACTTTACACTGAAGCTTTCTTT.

This clonotype was counted at least ten times. The CDR3 DNA reads as TGTGCCAGCAGAGGGAGTCACGAGCAGTACGTC. Translation gives CASRGSHEQYV. The chain couples TRBV25-1 to TRBJ2-7, with D possibly being TRBD2 (5 bases). From germline, CDR1 is MGHDK and CDR2 SYGVNS. The CDR3 is made up of 11 amino acids. V gave up 6 bases and J gave up 5 bases, with 8 bases separating them.

This clonotype was detected ten times or more. This rearrangement joins TRBV10-3 to TRBJ2-7; D unresolved. The CDR3 consists of 12 residues. V dropped 11 bases and J dropped 3 bases, with 14 bases sitting between them. Germline values: CDR1 ENHRY, CDR2 SYGVKD. CDR3 in amino acids: CAASADGYEQYV. The DNA of the CDR3 is TGTGCCGCCTCCGCGGACGGCTACGAGCAGTACGTC.

This clonotype was observed at least ten times. The V call is TRBV12-3 or TRBV12-4, the J call TRBJ1-5, with D perhaps TRBD1 (6 bases). The CDR3 has 15 amino acids. V lost 7 bases to trimming and J lost 6 bases, with 19 bases between them. Here the CDR3 reads CASTLGYEGGQPQHF. The CDR3 nucleotides read TGTGCCAGCACCCTAGGGTATGAAGGGGGTCAGCCCCAGCATTTT.

The chain is built from TRBV7-6 and TRBJ2-2; D is undetermined. V lost 7 bases and J 4 bases, leaving 19 bases between the germline ends. Per germline, CDR1 SGHVS and CDR2 FNYEAQ. This CDR3 is 16 amino acids long. The CDR3 is CASIFNGDFGTGELFF. CDR3 coding DNA: TGTGCCAGCATCTTCAATGGCGATTTCGGCACCGGGGAGCTGTTTTTT.

This clonotype has just one count. The rearrangement joins TRBV6-1 to TRBJ1-3; the D is unclear. Trimming cost V 0 bases and J 0 bases, with 6 bases left between them. Germline CDR1 and CDR2: MNHNS and SASEGT. The CDR3 contains 15 residues. The CDR3 reads CASSEAPNSGNTIYF. The CDR3 bases are TGTGCCAGCAGTGAAGCTCCGAACTCTGGAAACACCATATATTTT.

This sequence joins TRBV20-1 and TRBJ2-1; perhaps TRBD2 as D (5 bases). The CDR3 extends over 17 amino acids. Trimming removed 0 bases at V and 0 bases at J, with 15 bases between. CDR1 and CDR2 from the germline V gene are DFQATT and SNEGSKA (reference sequence). The CDR3 loop reads CSARDLRRSSSYNEQFF. Written as DNA, the CDR3 is TGCAGTGCTAGAGATCTCAGGAGGAGTAGCTCCTACAATGAGCAGTTCTTC.

CDR3 region: CAWSHTEAFF. The CDR3 region has the DNA TGTGCCTGGAGTCACACTGAAGCTTTCTTT. This chain joins TRBV30 and TRBJ1-1; D is unresolved. Germline-derived CDR1 and CDR2 are GTSNPN and SVGIG (reference sequence). The CDR3 is 10 amino acids. Trimming took off 2 bases at V and 3 bases at J, with 1 base between the two ends.

This clonotype was recorded a few times. The rearrangement joins TRBV11-2 to TRBJ1-3, with D unresolved. V was clipped by 1 base and J by 4 bases, with 20 bases between them. The CDR3 contains 18 residues. CDR1 and CDR2 from the germline V gene are SGHAT and FQNNGV. CDR3 sequence reads: CASSLVNDRTSFGNTIYF. The CDR3 coding sequence is TGTGCCAGCAGCTTAGTAAACGACCGGACGAGCTTCGGAAACACCATATATTTT.

The genes are TRBV20-1 and TRBJ2-7; 10 positions agree with TRBD2. The CDR3 is made up of 17 amino acids. The J segment lost 7 bases and the V segment lost 2 bases, leaving 17 bases of the junction unmatched. Germline values: CDR1 DFQATT, CDR2 SNEGSKA (reference sequence). This CDR3 is CSARKPLLAGDLGEQYF. In DNA form, the CDR3 reads TGCAGTGCTAGAAAGCCTCTTCTAGCGGGGGACTTGGGGGAGCAGTACTTC.

This clonotype was seen a handful of times. The V and J genes are TRBV9 and TRBJ2-1; 8 bases agree with TRBD2. The CDR3 covers 16 residues. CDR1 and CDR2 from the germline V gene are SGDLS and YYNGEE. V lost 3 bases and J lost 7; bases outside the gene matches: 12. The CDR3 nucleotides read TGTGCCAGCAGCGCGGGGTTAACGGGGGGGCAAAATGAGCAGTTCTTC. Its protein is CASSAGLTGGQNEQFF.

This clonotype was detected many times. The chain uses TRBV12-5 and TRBJ1-1, with a tentative D call TRBD1 (6 bases). CDR1 and CDR2 from the germline V gene are LGHNT and FRNRAP. The CDR3 is 15 residues long. V was pared by 1 base and J by 4 bases, with 13 bases between. The chain's CDR3 is CASGLGTGLGTEAFF. The CDR3 DNA is TGTGCTAGTGGTTTGGGAACAGGGTTGGGCACTGAAGCTTTCTTT.

The chain uses TRBV5-6 and TRBJ2-6, with D hard to call. V lost 8 bases, J lost 9 bases, and 15 bases lay in between. Per the germline V gene, CDR1 is SGHDT and CDR2 is YYEEEE. The CDR3 runs 13 residues. CDR3 amino acids: CARGPGLGNVLTF. The DNA of the CDR3 is TGTGCCAGGGGCCCCGGCTTAGGCAACGTCCTGACTTTC.